The 26 T cell receptor beta chains below come from one sample, sequenced in a study of T cell responses to AZD1222 COVID-19 vaccine. Libraries were prepared by immunoSEQ multiplex PCR; TCRdb keeps only in-frame clonotypes and omits some of them. The sample holds 66,000 or so clones; over 75% are singletons and the top ten take approximately 15%. Material: peripheral blood, obtained on day 0 of AZD1222 vaccination. These receptors came from an adult in good health.

The V and J genes are TRBV4-2 and TRBJ2-7; possibly TRBD1 or TRBD2 for D (5 bases each). The CDR3 totals 13 residues. Trimming removed 2 bases at V and 5 bases at J, with 10 bases between. The V gene's germline CDR1 is LGHNA and CDR2 YNFKEQ. Here the CDR3 DNA reads TGTGCCAGCAGCCAAAGCCGGGACCACGAGCAGTACTTC. This translates into CASSQSRDHEQYF.

The V and J genes are TRBV9 and TRBJ1-2; TRBD1 aligns across 9 bases. Germline V gives CDR1 SGDLS, CDR2 YYNGEE. The CDR3 runs 15 residues. V trimming: 0 bases; J trimming: 7 bases; junction bases outside the gene matches: 7. This chain's CDR3 is CASSVEGQGIGGYTF. The CDR3 nucleotides read TGTGCCAGCAGCGTAGAGGGACAGGGTATCGGTGGCTACACCTTC.

V and J are TRBV5-1 and TRBJ2-5; no definite D call. Trimming took 0 bases from V and 5 from J, leaving 20 bases between them. The germline V gene encodes CDR1 SGHRS and CDR2 YFSETQ. This CDR3 comprises 17 residues. The CDR3: CASSLARVSSYSETQYF. Here the CDR3 DNA reads TGCGCCAGCAGCTTGGCAAGGGTCTCCTCCTACTCCGAGACCCAGTACTTC. Supplemented by reference TRBV5-1 and TRBJ2-5, the full variable domain reads KAGVTQTPRYLIKTRGQQVTLSCSPISGHRSVSWYQQTPGQGLQFLFEYFSETQRNKGNFPGRFSGRQFSNSRSEMNVSTLELGDSALYLCASSLARVSSYSETQYFGPGTRLLVL.

The chain is built from TRBV9 and TRBJ1-3; 8 positions agree with TRBD1. Trimming removed 3 bases from V and 6 bases from J; junction bases left unmatched: 5. Germline-derived CDR1 and CDR2 are SGDLS and YYNGEE. This CDR3 is 14 amino acids long. The CDR3 DNA is TGTGCCAGCAGCGGAGGACAGGGTCCAAACACCATATATTTT. Its translation: CASSGGQGPNTIYF.

This clone came up a few times. Other DNA variants within this sample encode the same CDR3. The V and J genes are TRBV28 and TRBJ2-7, with D unclear. The germline V gene has CDR1 MDHEN and CDR2 SYDVKM. Between the trimmed V and J ends, which lost 2 bases and 0 bases, there was a span of 5 bases. This CDR3 is built from 13 residues. The CDR3 region is CASSLGLSYEQYF. The CDR3 DNA follows: TGTGCCAGCAGTTTAGGCCTCTCCTACGAGCAGTACTTC.

This sequence joins TRBV7-8 and TRBJ1-2; 8 bases are shared with TRBD1. CDR1 and CDR2 from the germline V gene are SGHVS and FQNEAQ. The CDR3 sequence is 14 residues long. With 2 bases clipped from V and 2 bases from J, the junction kept 1 base outside the gene matches. The CDR3 loop is CASSLNRGNYGYTF. The CDR3 DNA reads as TGTGCCAGCAGCTTAAACAGGGGGAACTATGGCTACACCTTC.

The J gene is TRBJ1-2, the V gene TRBV20-1; 7 bases map to TRBD1. Trimming removed 3 bases from V and 0 bases from J; junction bases left unmatched: 7. There are 15 residues in the CDR3. The germline V gene has CDR1 DFQATT and CDR2 SNEGSKA (reference sequence). DNA of the CDR3: TGCAGTGCTAGTTGGAGGGACAGTGCTAACTATGGCTACACCTTC. As protein: CSASWRDSANYGYTF.

This chain connects TRBV11-3 to TRBJ2-7; a weak D match, TRBD2 (6 bases). V was cut by 3 bases and J by 3 bases, with 12 bases left in between. The length of the CDR3 is 14 residues. CDR1 is SGHNT and CDR2 is YENEEA in the germline V gene. The CDR3 protein is CASSFRSSDYEQYF. CDR3 DNA: TGTGCCAGCAGCTTTAGGTCTAGCGACTACGAGCAGTACTTC.

The chain uses TRBV28 and TRBJ1-2; D remains ambiguous. The CDR3 contains 15 residues. V lost 4 bases and J 5 bases, leaving 17 bases between the germline ends. CDR1 MDHEN and CDR2 SYDVKM come from the germline V gene. The CDR3 reads CASSSSGRPEYGYTF. CDR3 nucleotide sequence: TGTGCCAGCAGTTCCTCTGGACGGCCGGAATATGGCTACACCTTC.

This chain uses TRBV5-1 with TRBJ2-5; the match to TRBD2 covers 10 bases. The trim removed 5 bases at V and 5 bases at J, leaving 3 bases unmatched. CDR3 length: 13 amino acids. The germline gives CDR1 SGHRS, CDR2 YFSETQ. The CDR3, as DNA: TGCGCCAGCAGGGGACTAGCGACGGAGACCCAGTACTTC. Its translation: CASRGLATETQYF.

This chain connects TRBV18 to TRBJ1-1; D not certain. Trimming took 2 bases from V and 0 from J, leaving 4 bases between them. Germline CDR1 reads KGHSH; CDR2 reads LQKENI. CDR3 length: 13 amino acids. CDR3 in DNA: TGTGCCAGCTCACCAGGACTGAACACTGAAGCTTTCTTT. It is translated as CASSPGLNTEAFF.

This clone was counted a few times. The rearrangement joins TRBV19 to TRBJ1-1; D unclear. This CDR3 spans 13 amino acids. Trimming took 3 bases from V and 3 from J, leaving 8 bases between them. Germline V gene lookup returns CDR1 LNHDA and CDR2 SQIVND (reference sequence). CDR3 DNA sequence: TGTGCCAGTAGTATTGGGCAGTACACTGAAGCTTTCTTT. It is translated as CASSIGQYTEAFF.

This chain connects TRBV6-4 to TRBJ2-3; D is ambiguous. Trimming pared 3 bases from V and 1 base from J, leaving 11 bases between. Germline V CDR1 and CDR2: MRHNA, SNTAGT. This CDR3 has 15 residues. The CDR3 region has the DNA TGTGCCAGCAGTGAACACGGGCGCGGCACAGATACGCAGTATTTT. Amino acids: CASSEHGRGTDTQYF.

The chain uses TRBV7-2 and TRBJ2-1; tentative D call: TRBD2 (6 bases). The CDR3 contains 15 residues. CDR1 and CDR2 from the germline V gene are SGHTA and FQGNSA. V was pared by 7 bases and J by 3 bases, with 16 bases between. In DNA form, the CDR3 reads TGTGCCAGCACCCCCTGGGGCGGGGACTACAATGAGCAGTTCTTC. This codes for CASTPWGGDYNEQFF.

This chain connects TRBV11-3 to TRBJ1-6, with 7 nucleotides matching TRBD1. Germline loops: CDR1 SGHNT, CDR2 YENEEA. The CDR3 runs to 14 residues. Trimming at V came to 5 bases and at J to 6 bases, leaving 4 bases not matched to a gene. The CDR3 coding sequence is TGTGCCAGCAGCCGGGACAGCTTTAATTCACCCCTCCACTTT. Translating gives CASSRDSFNSPLHF.

This clone has only one observation. This chain uses TRBV19 with TRBJ1-3, with D perhaps TRBD1 (6 bases). Germline assignment: CDR1 LNHDA and CDR2 SQIVND (reference sequence). This CDR3 is 17 amino acids long. Deletions cut 5 bases from V and 2 bases from J, with 19 bases between. CDR3: CASSPFRQVAPGNTIYF. CDR3 sequence (DNA): TGTGCCAGTAGTCCTTTCCGACAGGTTGCTCCTGGAAACACCATATATTTT.

This chain uses TRBV11-2 with TRBJ1-3; D remains ambiguous. V gave up 3 bases and J gave up 0 bases, with 12 bases separating them. Germline V gene data show CDR1 as SGHAT and CDR2 as FQNNGV. This CDR3 spans 16 amino acids. CDR3 sequence: CASSFYGFYSGNTIYF. The CDR3 DNA reads TGTGCCAGCAGCTTTTACGGGTTTTACTCTGGAAACACCATATATTTT.

The CDR3, as DNA: TGTGCCAGCAGTAACCGTCGGGACAGAGTCTACGAGCAGTACTTC. It translates to CASSNRRDRVYEQYF. The chain joins TRBV7-8 to TRBJ2-7; 7 bases line up with TRBD1. The CDR3 spans 15 residues. V shed 6 bases and J 3 bases; nucleotides not matched to a gene: 11. Per the germline V gene, CDR1 is SGHVS and CDR2 is FQNEAQ.

This sequence joins TRBV29-1 and TRBJ2-5; TRBD1 matches at 10 bases. This CDR3 is 14 amino acids long. Germline V lookup: CDR1 SQVTM, CDR2 ANQGSEA. The J segment lost 1 base and the V segment lost 7 bases, leaving 6 bases of the junction unmatched. The CDR3 DNA reads TGCAGCGCTCGGGACAGGGGTGGCCAAGAGACCCAGTACTTC. Translation gives CSARDRGGQETQYF.

The V and J genes are TRBV7-2 and TRBJ1-2, with 9 positions matching TRBD1. The germline V gene encodes CDR1 SGHTA and CDR2 FQGNSA. This CDR3 spans 15 amino acids. The trim removed 1 base at V and 8 bases at J, leaving 8 bases unmatched. In DNA form, the CDR3 reads TGTGCCAGCAGCTTAGTAGGAACAGGGGGCAGGGGCTACACCTTC. Protein product: CASSLVGTGGRGYTF.

This chain joins TRBV10-3 and TRBJ1-1, with D unresolved. Looked up from germline, CDR1 is ENHRY and CDR2 is SYGVKD. V was clipped by 4 bases and J by 0 bases, with 6 bases between them. The CDR3 is made up of 13 amino acids. This CDR3 is CAISGGLNTEAFF. CDR3 DNA sequence: TGTGCCATCAGTGGAGGATTGAACACTGAAGCTTTCTTT.

This clone was picked up one time. V and J are TRBV27 and TRBJ2-2; 9 nucleotides line up with TRBD1. The CDR3 sequence is 18 residues long. Per germline, CDR1 MNHEY and CDR2 SMNVEV (reference sequence). V lost 1 base and J lost 1; bases outside the gene matches: 7. CDR3 sequence: CASSLYSGTGKNTGELFF. DNA of the CDR3: TGTGCCAGCAGTTTATACTCCGGGACAGGGAAGAACACCGGGGAGCTGTTTTTT.

The rearrangement links TRBV6-5 to TRBJ1-5; D is perhaps TRBD1 (5 bases). The CDR3 is 13 residues long. Per the germline V gene, CDR1 is MNHEY and CDR2 is SVGAGI. Deletions cut 7 bases from V and 5 bases from J, with 12 bases between. The CDR3: CASMGGTHQPQHF. DNA for the CDR3: TGTGCCAGCATGGGGGGGACCCATCAGCCCCAGCATTTT.

This clone was counted once. The rearrangement uses TRBV5-1 and TRBJ1-6; D may be TRBD1 (5 bases). Germline CDR1 reads SGHRS; CDR2 reads YFSETQ. This CDR3 region has 16 residues. V lost 0 bases to trimming and J lost 6 bases, with 13 bases between them. CDR3 DNA sequence: TGCGCCAGCAGCTTGGATGGGGGTGAGGGTAATTCACCCCTCCACTTT. It encodes CASSLDGGEGNSPLHF. The entire variable domain, with the rest obtained from reference TRBV5-1 and TRBJ1-6, is as follows: KAGVTQTPRYLIKTRGQQVTLSCSPISGHRSVSWYQQTPGQGLQFLFEYFSETQRNKGNFPGRFSGRQFSNSRSEMNVSTLELGDSALYLCASSLDGGEGNSPLHFGNGTRLTVT.

The chain couples TRBV7-3 to TRBJ1-5, with 7 positions matching TRBD1. CDR3 length: 16 amino acids. The junction had 8 bases not matched to a gene; V was cut back by 4 bases and J by 2 bases. Germline V lookup: CDR1 SGHTA, CDR2 FQGTGA. The CDR3 is CASSSFAGQGNQPQHF. The DNA for the CDR3 is TGTGCCAGCAGCTCTTTCGCCGGACAGGGCAATCAGCCCCAGCATTTT.

This rearrangement joins TRBV27 to TRBJ2-7, with D perhaps matching TRBD1 (5 bases). V was pared by 3 bases and J by 2 bases, with 8 bases between. The CDR3 extends over 13 amino acids. Germline CDR1 MNHEY, CDR2 SMNVEV (reference sequence). CDR3 sequence (DNA): TGTGCCAGCAGTTTTGGGGCGGCCTACGAGCAGTACTTC. Translated, it gives CASSFGAAYEQYF.